This T cell receptor beta chain derives from a study of T cell responses to AZD1222 COVID-19 vaccine. Germline-derived CDR1 and CDR2 are MNHNS and SASEGT. The CDR3 extends over 14 amino acids. V was pared by 5 bases and J by 2 bases, with 11 bases between. Study-wide results and caveats: Breadth and depth of Spike-specific TCRs rose after two AZD1222 doses. Donors, mostly white British, included more females; clonal diversity was possibly underestimated.

Generated by immunoSEQ multiplex PCR, the TCRdb table keeps only in-frame clones and is missing some. Among over 120,000 clones listed, about 92% were seen once. A word on this clone: Its target is not known.

This rearrangement joins TRBV6-1 to TRBJ2-3; tentatively, D is TRBD2 (6 bases). The specimen comprised peripheral blood, sampled 28 days after the second AZD1222 dose. The source is an adult who received the AZD1222 COVID-19 vaccine. CDR3 nucleotides: TGTGCCAGCAGTTTGGGACTTTACACAGATACGCAGTATTTT. As protein: CASSLGLYTDTQYF.